This passage covers 19 T cell receptor beta chains from one sample sequenced in a study of stem cell transplantation in POMP-related autoinflammatory disease. Repertoires were generated with immunoSEQ multiplex PCR, while TCRdb's copy carries only in-frame clones and drops some. The sample has tens of thousands of clones, approximately 90% seen once. Sequencing was performed on CD4+ T cells from PBMCs, taken after stem cell transplantation. The receptors here all came from a human patient with POMP-related autoinflammation and immune dysregulation (PRAID). Some T cells may have originated in the graft donor.

V gene TRBV28 combines with J gene TRBJ2-3; D is unresolved. CDR3 length: 14 amino acids. Germline CDR1 and CDR2: MDHEN and SYDVKM. Deletions cut 3 bases from V and 8 bases from J, with 15 bases between. CDR3 coding DNA: TGTGCCAGCAGTTTGAGCCGAAGCTTGGGTACGCAGTATTTT. Translated, it gives CASSLSRSLGTQYF.

The chain has TRBV6-5 and TRBJ1-4; D remains ambiguous. This CDR3 region has 13 residues. The germline CDR1 and CDR2 sequences are MNHEY and SVGAGI. V lost 11 bases and J lost 7, with 17 bases in between. The CDR3 loop is CAATARRAEKLFF. The CDR3 nucleotides read TGTGCCGCGACGGCCCGAAGGGCTGAAAAACTGTTTTTT.

This clone turned up a few times. The chain recombines TRBV5-1 with TRBJ2-4; 10 bases are shared with TRBD1. Germline CDR1 reads SGHRS; CDR2 reads YFSETQ. The CDR3 consists of 17 residues. After removal of 0 bases from V and 13 bases from J, the junction contained 16 bases not matched to a gene. The CDR3 DNA follows: TGCGCCAGCAGCTTGGAATTAAAGGGGACAGGGGATGATGGGCAGTACTTC. Amino acids: CASSLELKGTGDDGQYF.

This chain links TRBV18 with TRBJ2-3; a weak D match, TRBD1 (6 bases). Per germline, CDR1 KGHSH and CDR2 LQKENI. Trimming took off 5 bases at V and 0 bases at J, with 12 bases between the two ends. The length of the CDR3 is 15 residues. DNA of the CDR3: TGTGCCAGCTCATTCGGGACACCCAGCACAGATACGCAGTATTTT. As protein: CASSFGTPSTDTQYF. Filled out from reference TRBV18 and TRBJ2-3, the complete variable domain reads NAGVMQNPRHLVRRRGQEARLRCSPMKGHSHVYWYRQLPEEGLKFMVYLQKENIIDESGMPKERFSAEFPKEGPSILRIQQVVRGDSAAYFCASSFGTPSTDTQYFGPGTRLTVL.

The chain combines TRBV5-1 with TRBJ2-1; TRBD1 matches 8 bases. CDR3 size: 15 residues. The ends lost 2 bases at V and 3 bases at J; junction bases unmatched: 4. Looked up from germline, CDR1 is SGHRS and CDR2 is YFSETQ. CDR3 nucleotides: TGCGCCAGCAGCTTTCCCGGGACAGGCTACAATGAGCAGTTCTTC. Its translation: CASSFPGTGYNEQFF.

The chain uses TRBV27 and TRBJ1-4; TRBD1 agrees at 7 bases. The CDR3 consists of 16 residues. CDR1 and CDR2 from the germline V gene are MNHEY and SMNVEV (reference sequence). With V trimmed by 5 bases and J by 2 bases, 8 bases remained unmatched. The CDR3 DNA reads TGTGCCAGCAGTCCAACTCAAGGGGGCACTAATGAAAAACTGTTTTTT. Translation: CASSPTQGGTNEKLFF.

The chain recombines TRBV6-5 with TRBJ2-4, with D perhaps TRBD1 (7 bases). The CDR3 covers 15 residues. Germline V gene data show CDR1 as MNHEY and CDR2 as SVGAGI. With 7 bases removed from V and 2 bases from J, the gap between germline ends came to 15 bases. The CDR3 DNA is TGTGCCAGCATTCAGACAGGGAGGTCCAAAAACATTCAGTACTTC. Translation: CASIQTGRSKNIQYF.

This chain connects TRBV28 to TRBJ1-4, with 8 nucleotides matching TRBD1. This CDR3 has 14 amino acids. Germline-derived CDR1 and CDR2 are MDHEN and SYDVKM. V dropped 3 bases and J dropped 14; count of bases not matched to a gene: 11. In nucleotides, the CDR3 is TGTGCCAGCAGTTTTGGGGACAGGCCGCAATCTCTGTTTTTT. It codes for CASSFGDRPQSLFF. Full variable domain (remainder filled in from reference TRBV28 and TRBJ1-4): DVKVTQSSRYLVKRTGEKVFLECVQDMDHENMFWYRQDPGLGLRLIYFSYDVKMKEKGDIPEGYSVSREKKERFSLILESASTNQTSMYLCASSFGDRPQSLFFGSGTQLSVL.

The chain has TRBV19 and TRBJ2-3, with D unclear. The germline V gene has CDR1 LNHDA and CDR2 SQIVND (reference sequence). The CDR3 has 14 residues. Trimming cost V 6 bases and J 6 bases, with 16 bases left between them. Here the CDR3 reads CASRMGSSADTQYF. Written as DNA, the CDR3 is TGTGCCAGTAGAATGGGCAGCTCCGCGGATACGCAGTATTTT.

As DNA, the CDR3 is TGTGCCAGCAGCTTAGAGGGAGCGGGAGTGAACACCGGGGAGCTGTTTTTT. Its translation: CASSLEGAGVNTGELFF. J is TRBJ2-2 and V is TRBV7-2; 8 nucleotides agree with TRBD2. V shed 1 base, J shed 1 base, and the junction held 5 bases outside the gene matches. This CDR3 comprises 17 residues. Germline V gene data show CDR1 as SGHTA and CDR2 as FQGNSA.

This clone was observed a handful of times. Compared with germline, one end of the junction differs, possibly owing to a read error. The genes are TRBV7-8 and TRBJ1-5; D uncertain. Germline assignment: CDR1 SGHVS and CDR2 FQNEAQ. CDR3 length equals 15 residues. The CDR3 loop reads CASTLDARVNQPQHF. Written as DNA, the CDR3 is TGTGCCAGCACCTTAGATGCTCGGGTAAATCAGCCCCAGCATTTT.

This clone appeared once. The chain couples TRBV6-4 to TRBJ1-6; D is ambiguous. Germline V gives CDR1 MRHNA, CDR2 SNTAGT. The germline V and J ends were trimmed by 5 bases and 6 bases, with 11 bases remaining between them. This CDR3 is 14 amino acids long. This CDR3 reads CASSMEGGNSPLHF. The DNA for the CDR3 is TGTGCCAGCAGTATGGAGGGAGGTAATTCACCCCTCCACTTT.

The gene calls are TRBV24-1 and TRBJ2-5; D gene ambiguous. CDR3 length equals 13 residues. Germline V gives CDR1 KGHDR, CDR2 SFDVKD. The V end lost 2 bases, the J end lost 3 bases, and 6 bases lay between the germline ends. In DNA form, the CDR3 reads TGTGCCACCAGTGATTGGTCAGAAGAGACCCAGTACTTC. Amino acids: CATSDWSEETQYF.

The chain carries TRBV6-5 and TRBJ2-6, with D tentatively TRBD2 (5 bases). CDR1 is MNHEY and CDR2 is SVGAGI in the germline V gene. The CDR3 runs to 13 residues. Trimming took 10 bases from V and 0 from J, leaving 7 bases between them. In DNA form, the CDR3 reads TGTGCCACCCGGGGCTCTGGGGCCAACGTCCTGACTTTC. This sequence encodes CATRGSGANVLTF.

The V call is TRBV5-1, the J call TRBJ1-2, with D possibly TRBD1 on 5 matching bases. V shed 4 bases and J shed 6 bases, with 16 bases lying between them. Germline V lookup: CDR1 SGHRS, CDR2 YFSETQ. This CDR3 is built from 14 residues. The CDR3 loop reads CASSPGVEADGYTF. DNA of the CDR3: TGCGCCAGCAGCCCGGGGGTCGAAGCGGATGGCTACACCTTC.

The V gene is TRBV25-1, the J gene TRBJ2-3, with D perhaps matching TRBD1 or TRBD2 (5 bases each). Germline V gives CDR1 MGHDK, CDR2 SYGVNS. The CDR3 has 18 amino acids. The ends were cut back, 2 bases at V and 0 bases at J, with 18 bases in the middle. The CDR3 DNA follows: TGTGCCAGCAGTGAAATGGGACGGAAAGTGTCTAGCACAGATACGCAGTATTTT. Translation: CASSEMGRKVSSTDTQYF.

J is TRBJ1-4 and V is TRBV9; D remains ambiguous. Germline CDR1 is SGDLS and CDR2 is YYNGEE. This CDR3 comprises 12 residues. V lost 0 bases, J lost 12 bases, and 9 bases lay in between. The CDR3 sequence: CASSVASGELFF. In nucleotides, the CDR3 is TGTGCCAGCAGCGTAGCTTCTGGGGAACTGTTTTTT.

CDR3 residues: CASRFGQNQETQYF. The CDR3 DNA follows: TGTGCCAGCAGATTCGGACAGAACCAAGAGACCCAGTACTTC. V usage is TRBV5-5 and J usage is TRBJ2-5; tentatively, D is TRBD1 (6 bases). Between the trimmed V and J ends, which lost 5 bases and 0 bases, there was a span of 11 bases. This CDR3 is built from 14 residues. The germline CDR1 and CDR2 sequences are SGHKS and YYEKEE (reference sequence).

CDR3 sequence: CASSIQGAPGSAQHF. CDR3 coding DNA: TGCGCCAGCAGCATACAGGGGGCGCCGGGTTCGGCCCAGCATTTT. The genes are TRBV5-1 and TRBJ1-5, with 9 positions matching TRBD1. This CDR3 contains 15 residues. CDR1 and CDR2 from the germline V gene are SGHRS and YFSETQ. With V trimmed by 4 bases and J by 11 bases, 13 bases remained unmatched. Supplemented by reference TRBV5-1 and TRBJ1-5, the full variable domain reads KAGVTQTPRYLIKTRGQQVTLSCSPISGHRSVSWYQQTPGQGLQFLFEYFSETQRNKGNFPGRFSGRQFSNSRSEMNVSTLELGDSALYLCASSIQGAPGSAQHFGDGTRLSIL.